The rows below give T cell receptor beta chains drawn from one sample of a study of the immune and genomic landscape of osteosarcoma. Sequencing used immunoSEQ multiplex PCR; TCRdb keeps in-frame clones, though not all of them. Altogether about 10,000 clones are present, around two thirds being singletons, with the ten largest covering about 17%. Sequencing was performed on osteosarcoma tumor tissue from the lung. Receptor source: a human donor with osteosarcoma. Each CDR3 is given with its conserved first and last residue.

v_call cdr3_aa
TRBV4-1 CASSLSGAGGIYEQFF
TRBV6-1 CAGGFYGYTF
TRBV10-1 CASSEVTRGAYNEQFF
TRBV29-1 CSVLPPRAGTSGRANEQFF
TRBV27 CASRPGAASLHF
TRBV6-6 CASSSRTGGGDEQFF
TRBV9 CASGLGPSSYNEQFF
TRBV6-5 CASSALGAETQYF
TRBV29-1 CSASPQSHYGYTF
TRBV18 CASSPETAGNTIYF
TRBV6-4 CASSDAGQGATGELFF
TRBV7-9 CASSLAQGTGAYGYTF
TRBV6-5 CASSPTGGRYEQYF
TRBV7-2 CASSLDGSPHTDTQYF
TRBV28 CASSLLMNTEAFF
TRBV5-4 CASSLVAANEQFF
TRBV9 CASSPRPGAYEQYF
TRBV27 CASCLFGGDRVGNSPLHF
TRBV11-2 CASSLGGGSNEKLFF
TRBV11-2 CASSPRPDTQYF
TRBV2 CASSVLGTYEQYF
TRBV5-6 CASSFWTGRDEQYF
TRBV5-4 CASSFHDGYTF
TRBV9 CASSARDYNEQFF